This is a list of T cell receptor beta chains from one sample in a study of blood T cell repertoires in COVID-19. The table came from immunoSEQ multiplex PCR; TCRdb's copy has only in-frame clones and leaves some out. The sample includes 140,000 to 150,000 clones, around four fifths seen only once; the top ten take around 40%. The sequencing sample was made of peripheral blood. These receptors came from a human donor in a cohort sampled during active COVID-19. Each CDR3 is given with its conserved first and last residue. The D gene is left open where the match is weak. A clone size is listed for some rows: how often the clone was seen (once, few, many), or a class if it is expanded.

v_gene	abundance	j_gene	d_gene	CDR3nt	CDR3aa
TRBV4-1	NA	TRBJ2-5	TRBD1	TGCGCCAGCAGCCAAGATAAACGACAGGGGAAAGAGACCCAGTACTTC	CASSQDKRQGKETQYF
TRBV11-3	once	TRBJ1-3	NA	TGTGCCAGCAGCTTGTACGGGGACTCTGGAAACACCATATATTTT	CASSLYGDSGNTIYF
TRBV5-4	few	TRBJ2-2	NA	TGTGCCAGCAGCTTCTTGACAGGCTCCCCGGGGGAGCTGTTTTTT	CASSFLTGSPGELFF
TRBV9	NA	TRBJ2-3	TRBD1	TGTGCCAGCAGCGCTACCACAGGGGTCACAGATACGCAGTATTTT	CASSATTGVTDTQYF
TRBV7-2	NA	TRBJ2-3	TRBD2	TGTGCCAGCAGCTTTGGCGGGGGGACGGGAGATACGCAGTATTTT	CASSFGGGTGDTQYF
TRBV2	NA	TRBJ2-5	TRBD2	TGTGCCAGCAGTGAAGCGCGCGTAGCGGGGGTTGAGACCCAGTACTTC	CASSEARVAGVETQYF
TRBV12-5	NA	TRBJ1-5	NA	TGTGCTAGTGGTCCAGAGGGTGGGAATCAGCCCCAGCATTTT	CASGPEGGNQPQHF
TRBV5-1	NA	TRBJ2-7	NA	TGCGCCAGTGGAGCGGTGGGCCCGTCCTACGAGCAGTACTTC	CASGAVGPSYEQYF
TRBV19	NA	TRBJ1-1	NA	TGTGCCAGTACTATGGGACTGATCACTGAAGCTTTCTTT	CASTMGLITEAFF
TRBV7-2	NA	TRBJ2-7	NA	TGTGCCAGCAGCTCCCGCCCAGCCTACGAGCAGTACTTC	CASSSRPAYEQYF
TRBV6-2/TRBV6-3	NA	TRBJ2-2	NA	TGTGCCAGCAGCCTGACTGATACCGGGGAGCTGTTTTTT	CASSLTDTGELFF
TRBV7-3	NA	TRBJ2-2	TRBD1	TGTGCCAGCAGCCGGACAGGGGGCGGACCTTACACCGGGGAGCTGTTTTTT	CASSRTGGGPYTGELFF
TRBV11-3	NA	TRBJ2-1	NA	TGTGCCAGCAGCTTCGTAGTTAATGAGCAGTTCTTC	CASSFVVNEQFF
TRBV7-6	NA	TRBJ1-6	NA	TGTGCCAGCAGCTTAGAGGGGGACACCTATAATTCACCCCTCCACTTT	CASSLEGDTYNSPLHF
TRBV6-2/TRBV6-3	NA	TRBJ2-2	NA	TGTGCCAGCAGTTCCGGGAAATGGGGATTCACCGGGGAGCTGTTTTTT	CASSSGKWGFTGELFF
TRBV9	once	TRBJ2-7	TRBD1	TGTGCCAGCAGCGCCCCCCCGGGACAGTCTCTCGAGCAGTACTTC	CASSAPPGQSLEQYF
TRBV9	NA	TRBJ1-4	NA	TGTGCCAGCAACCGATCTAAAGTGGTGGAAAAACTGTTTTTT	CASNRSKVVEKLFF
TRBV5-6	NA	TRBJ1-5	NA	TGTGCCAGCAGCTTGCAGGGGCCCAATCAGCCCCAGCATTTT	CASSLQGPNQPQHF
TRBV6-2/TRBV6-3	once	TRBJ2-1	NA	TGTGCCAGCAGTTCCTTCTACAATGAGCAGTTCTTC	CASSSFYNEQFF
TRBV6-5	NA	TRBJ2-2	TRBD1	TGTGCCAGCAGTAGGGGGCTAACCGGGGAGCTGTTTTTT	CASSRGLTGELFF
TRBV11-3	NA	TRBJ1-3	NA	TGTGCCAGCAGCACCCGGACTTTTGGTGGAAACACCATATATTTT	CASSTRTFGGNTIYF
TRBV25-1	NA	TRBJ2-7	TRBD1	TGTGCCAGCAGTGAATATGCGACAGGGATAGGCGAGCAGTACTTC	CASSEYATGIGEQYF
TRBV7-2	few	TRBJ1-1	NA	TGTGCCAGCCGAGAAGACATGAACACTGAAGCTTTCTTT	CASREDMNTEAFF
TRBV12-3/TRBV12-4	NA	TRBJ1-1	NA	TGTGCCAGCAGTCATCCGGGACTGACTGAAGCTTTCTTT	CASSHPGLTEAFF
TRBV4-1	NA	TRBJ1-3	NA	TGCGCCAGCAGCCCCCAACAGTTCGACTCTGGAAACACCATATATTTT	CASSPQQFDSGNTIYF
TRBV5-5	NA	TRBJ1-2	NA	TGTGCCAGCAGCCTGGCCCCAGGGGAAGGAGGCTACACCTTC	CASSLAPGEGGYTF
TRBV4-1	NA	TRBJ1-2	NA	TGCGCCAGCAGCCAGGGGGGACGGGGAAAGAGTGGAAATGGCTACACCTTC	CASSQGGRGKSGNGYTF
TRBV7-9	many	TRBJ1-2	NA	TGTGCCAGCAGCTTAAGTCAGGATCTTGCCTATGGCTACACCTTC	CASSLSQDLAYGYTF
TRBV7-2	NA	TRBJ1-5	TRBD1	TGTGCCAGCAGCTCCAGGGGGGAAACACATCAGCCCCAGCATTTT	CASSSRGETHQPQHF
TRBV29-1	NA	TRBJ2-1	NA	TGCAGCGTTGTTACCTTCCGGGAATTCAACAATGAGCAGTTCTTC	CSVVTFREFNNEQFF
TRBV2	NA	TRBJ1-5	NA	TGTGCCAGCAGCGTGGGGCTGCGGAGCAATCAGCCCCAGCATTTT	CASSVGLRSNQPQHF
TRBV5-8	NA	TRBJ2-3	TRBD1	TGTGCCAGCAGCTTGACAGGGGGCCTCACAGATACGCAGTATTTT	CASSLTGGLTDTQYF
TRBV28	NA	TRBJ1-5	TRBD1	TGTGCCAGCAGCCGGCAGGGGGCCGACAATCAGCCCCAGCATTTT	CASSRQGADNQPQHF
TRBV5-1	NA	TRBJ2-2	NA	TGCGCCAGCAGCTTGGCCTTGGAGGGGGAGCTGTTTTTT	CASSLALEGELFF
TRBV6-5	NA	TRBJ2-7	TRBD1	TGTGCCAGCAGTACCGGGACAGGGTTGTACGAGCAGTACTTC	CASSTGTGLYEQYF
TRBV10-3	few	TRBJ1-5	TRBD1	TGTGCCATCAGTGAGGGACAGGGTGGTAATCAGCCCCAGCATTTT	CAISEGQGGNQPQHF
TRBV10-3	NA	TRBJ2-7	TRBD1	TGTGCCTCACCCGGGACAGAGTCCTACGAGCAGTACTTC	CASPGTESYEQYF
TRBV5-1	NA	TRBJ2-7	TRBD1	TGCGCCAGCAGCAATACCGGGACAGGGGGAGTAGAGCAGTACTTC	CASSNTGTGGVEQYF
TRBV4-3	few	TRBJ1-2	TRBD1	TGCGCCAGCAGCCAAGTTCAGGTTCCCAGCAGACAGGGGGGCTACACCTTC	CASSQVQVPSRQGGYTF
TRBV6-5	NA	TRBJ2-7	TRBD2	TGTGCCAGCAGTTACACTAGCGGGGGGCGGCAGTACTTC	CASSYTSGGRQYF
TRBV19	once	TRBJ1-5	NA	TGTGCCAGTAGTGGAAGGAGCGATCAGCCCCAGCATTTT	CASSGRSDQPQHF
TRBV4-3	NA	TRBJ1-4	NA	TGCGCCAGCAGCCAAGGACAATCGAATCAAAAACTGTTTTTT	CASSQGQSNQKLFF
TRBV18	few	TRBJ1-3	TRBD1	TGTGCCAGCTCACCCTGGGCACAGGGGTCAGGCGGAAACACCATATATTTT	CASSPWAQGSGGNTIYF
TRBV6-6	NA	TRBJ1-5	NA	TGTGCCAGCAGTTACGCGGCGGAAAGCAATCAGCCCCAGCATTTT	CASSYAAESNQPQHF
TRBV4-3	NA	TRBJ1-5	NA	TGCGCCAGCAGCCACCTCCAGGGCTCTCAGCCCCAGCATTTT	CASSHLQGSQPQHF
TRBV7-9	NA	TRBJ1-3	NA	TGTGCCAGCAGCTCTCCGGACACGGTCTCTGGAAACACCATATATTTT	CASSSPDTVSGNTIYF
TRBV5-5	NA	TRBJ2-3	TRBD2	TGTGCCACCCAGACTAGCGGGCTTGGGGATACGCAGTATTTT	CATQTSGLGDTQYF
TRBV7-8	few	TRBJ2-1	NA	TGTGCCAGCAGCTTAGGCTCAGGGCCGCCGGTGAGGAATGAGCAGTTCTTC	CASSLGSGPPVRNEQFF
TRBV6-5	NA	TRBJ2-1	TRBD1	TGTGCCAGCAGTTACACAGGGGGAATAGACAATGAGCAGTTCTTC	CASSYTGGIDNEQFF
TRBV18	once	TRBJ2-3	TRBD2	TGTGCCAGCTCCCTCCGGGGCCTAGCGGCAGATACGCAGTATTTT	CASSLRGLAADTQYF
TRBV7-8	NA	TRBJ2-1	TRBD2	TGTGCCAGCAGCTTAGCGATGGCTAGCGGGGGCTATGAGCAGTTCTTC	CASSLAMASGGYEQFF
TRBV30	NA	TRBJ1-2	NA	TGTGCCTGGAGCCAACACCAGGGCAATGGCTACACCTTC	CAWSQHQGNGYTF